These 24 T cell receptor beta chains were all obtained from the same sample, sequenced in a study of regulatory and conventional T cells in RAG deficiency. Sequenced by immunoSEQ multiplex PCR; TCRdb stores in-frame clones only, minus some. Of around 30,000 clones listed, 70% to 90% are singletons. This sample was also put to use in a study of regulatory T cells. That paper notes: Amplification used 52 TRBV primers and 13 TRBJ primers.

Material: CD8+ T cells sorted from blood. The receptors were gathered from a human donor in good health.

The chain has TRBV7-9 and TRBJ2-2, with TRBD2 matching over 8 bases. The CDR3 runs 16 residues. The V segment lost 1 base and the J segment 1 base; nucleotides outside the gene matches: 2. Germline loops: CDR1 SEHNR, CDR2 FQNEAQ (reference sequence). The CDR3 coding sequence is TGTGCCAGCAGCTTAGACGGGGGGGTGAACACCGGGGAGCTGTTTTTT. This gives the protein CASSLDGGVNTGELFF.

This rearrangement joins TRBV5-5 to TRBJ1-2, with D maybe TRBD1 (5 bases). The CDR3 runs 15 residues. V lost 6 bases and J lost 0, with 15 bases in between. Germline values: CDR1 SGHKS, CDR2 YYEKEE (reference sequence). CDR3: CASNHGDASNYGYTF. Written as DNA, the CDR3 is TGTGCCAGCAACCATGGGGACGCTTCTAACTATGGCTACACCTTC.

This clone was counted only a few times. The rearrangement uses TRBV10-1 and TRBJ2-2, with D uncertain. Trimming took off 4 bases at V and 1 base at J, with 10 bases between the two ends. Germline V gives CDR1 WNHNN, CDR2 SYGVQD (reference sequence). This CDR3 region has 15 residues. CDR3 residues: CASSAVQENTGELFF. CDR3 bases: TGCGCCAGCAGTGCCGTCCAGGAGAACACCGGGGAGCTGTTTTTT.

This chain links TRBV13 with TRBJ1-5; a possible D gene is TRBD1 (5 bases). V lost 4 bases and J 6 bases, leaving 16 bases between the germline ends. This CDR3 comprises 15 residues. Germline CDR1 and CDR2: PRHDT and FYEKMQ (reference sequence). The CDR3 region has the DNA TGTGCCAGCAGCTCCGCGAGAGGGGAAGGTCAGCCCCAGCATTTT. Translating gives CASSSARGEGQPQHF.

The rearrangement links TRBV18 to TRBJ1-1; TRBD1 might be the D (6 bases). Trimming pared 3 bases from V and 1 base from J, leaving 9 bases between. CDR3 length equals 14 residues. Germline V gives CDR1 KGHSH, CDR2 LQKENI. CDR3 DNA sequence: TGTGCCAGCTCACCGCAGGGGCAGAACACTGAAGCTTTCTTT. Encoded protein: CASSPQGQNTEAFF.

The chain combines TRBV5-6 with TRBJ1-2; D is undetermined. CDR1 is SGHDT and CDR2 is YYEEEE in the germline V gene. This CDR3 region has 12 residues. The V end was cut by 2 bases, the J end by 3 bases, with 5 bases between. This CDR3 is CASSLYDYGYTF. CDR3 in DNA: TGTGCCAGCAGCTTATACGACTATGGCTACACCTTC.

The chain has TRBV6-6 and TRBJ2-3; the match to TRBD2 covers 7 bases. The V gene's germline CDR1 is MNHNY and CDR2 SVGAGI (reference sequence). The CDR3 has 16 amino acids. The V gene end was trimmed by 0 bases and the J gene end by 5 bases; junction bases not matched to a gene: 8. The CDR3: CASSYSGGGPIDTQYF. For the CDR3, the DNA is TGTGCCAGCAGTTACTCTGGGGGAGGGCCAATAGATACGCAGTATTTT.

The V and J genes are TRBV5-1 and TRBJ2-7; 7 bases map to TRBD1. The trim removed 3 bases at V and 0 bases at J, leaving 6 bases unmatched. The CDR3 is made up of 15 amino acids. From germline, CDR1 is SGHRS and CDR2 YFSETQ. CDR3 DNA: TGCGCCAGCAGCTCGGGGACAGACTTCTCCTACGAGCAGTACTTC. Encoded protein: CASSSGTDFSYEQYF.

The V call is TRBV30, the J call TRBJ2-7; D ambiguous. Trimming shortened V by 1 base and J by 6 bases, and 7 bases separated the two germline ends. This CDR3 is 11 amino acids long. Germline lookup yields CDR1 GTSNPN and CDR2 SVGIG (reference sequence). DNA of the CDR3: TGTGCCTGGAGTGATTCATCCGAGCAGTACTTC. Translating it yields CAWSDSSEQYF.

CDR3 DNA sequence: TGTGCCAGCAGCTTAGGGACAGGGAGCTCCTACAATGAGCAGTTCTTC. Translated, it gives CASSLGTGSSYNEQFF. This chain connects TRBV11-1 to TRBJ2-1; 8 bases agree with TRBD1. Germline assignment: CDR1 SGHAT and CDR2 FQDESV (reference sequence). Losses at the gene ends were 1 base for V and 0 bases for J; bases not matched to a gene: 2. This CDR3 region has 16 residues.

V is TRBV28 and J is TRBJ1-1, with 8 positions matching TRBD1. This CDR3 contains 15 residues. Germline lookup yields CDR1 MDHEN and CDR2 SYDVKM. With 5 bases clipped from V and 4 bases from J, the junction kept 9 bases outside the gene matches. The CDR3 region has the DNA TGTGCCAGCAGTAACCTGCAGGGGGCCCTCACTGAAGCTTTCTTT. This encodes CASSNLQGALTEAFF.

This rearrangement joins TRBV6-5 to TRBJ2-7; TRBD1 agrees at 7 bases. This CDR3 comprises 14 residues. Germline V lookup: CDR1 MNHEY, CDR2 SVGAGI. V shed 5 bases, J shed 0 bases, and the junction held 4 bases outside the gene matches. CDR3 bases: TGTGCCAGCAGTCTCCGGGACAGCTCCTACGAGCAGTACTTC. Protein product: CASSLRDSSYEQYF.

V gene TRBV7-9 combines with J gene TRBJ2-1; a possible D gene is TRBD2 (5 bases). The V gene's germline CDR1 is SEHNR and CDR2 FQNEAQ (reference sequence). The germline V and J ends were trimmed by 4 bases and 9 bases, with 19 bases remaining between them. CDR3 length equals 15 residues. DNA of the CDR3: TGTGCCAGCAGCTCCGACATTTCCCCGGGAAGTGAGCAGTTCTTC. Residues: CASSSDISPGSEQFF.

CDR3: CAIQGMAGELFF. Written as DNA, the CDR3 is TGTGCCATACAGGGAATGGCCGGGGAGCTGTTTTTT. This chain uses TRBV6-5 with TRBJ2-2; D might be TRBD1 (6 bases). In germline, CDR1 is MNHEY, CDR2 SVGAGI. The CDR3 runs to 12 residues. V lost 10 bases and J lost 6, with 12 bases in between.

V is TRBV10-1 and J is TRBJ2-2, with 11 bases aligning to TRBD1. This CDR3 has 16 amino acids. CDR1 is WNHNN and CDR2 is SYGVQD in the germline V gene (reference sequence). V was clipped by 3 bases and J by 4 bases; unmatched bases: 4. The CDR3 sequence: CASSDPGTGGTGELFF. The CDR3 DNA is TGCGCCAGCAGTGACCCCGGGACAGGGGGCACCGGGGAGCTGTTTTTT.

The chain links TRBV7-3 to TRBJ2-7; D not resolved. Trimming shortened V by 2 bases and J by 3 bases, and 5 bases separated the two germline ends. The CDR3 totals 12 residues. Germline CDR1 reads SGHTA; CDR2 reads FQGTGA. The CDR3 DNA reads TGTGCCAGCAGCTTATCGGGCTACGAGCAGTACTTC. Its translation: CASSLSGYEQYF.

J is TRBJ1-3 and V is TRBV12-5, with unresolved D. With 4 bases removed from V and 2 bases from J, the gap between germline ends came to 9 bases. Per the germline V gene, CDR1 is LGHNT and CDR2 is FRNRAP. The length of the CDR3 is 14 residues. CDR3 sequence (DNA): TGTGCTAGTGGTTCCTCGACAACTGGAAACACCATATATTTT. This gives the protein CASGSSTTGNTIYF.

V usage is TRBV19 and J usage is TRBJ1-2; 7 bases agree with TRBD1. Germline V gives CDR1 LNHDA, CDR2 SQIVND (reference sequence). The CDR3 totals 15 residues. V dropped 2 bases and J dropped 3; count of bases not matched to a gene: 6. DNA for the CDR3: TGTGCCAGTAGTATACAAGGGGGCGACTACTATGGCTACACCTTC. Translation gives CASSIQGGDYYGYTF. The variable domain in full, completed from reference TRBV19 and TRBJ1-2, reads DGGITQSPKYLFRKEGQNVTLSCEQNLNHDAMYWYRQDPGQGLRLIYYSQIVNDFQKGDIAEGYSVSREKKESFPLTVTSAQKNPTAFYLCASSIQGGDYYGYTFGSGTRLTVV.

A single count supports this clone. The rearrangement joins TRBV5-1 to TRBJ2-1, with D maybe TRBD1 (5 bases). Germline CDR1 and CDR2: SGHRS and YFSETQ. V shed 0 bases and J shed 3 bases, with 13 bases lying between them. The CDR3 consists of 16 residues. CDR3 sequence (DNA): TGCGCCAGCAGCTTGGAGGGTATAGGGGTCTACAATGAGCAGTTCTTC. Its protein product is CASSLEGIGVYNEQFF.

This clone came up once. This rearrangement joins TRBV5-6 to TRBJ1-5; D ambiguous. Germline V gene sequence: CDR1 SGHDT, CDR2 YYEEEE. Trimming removed 0 bases from V and 2 bases from J, with 9 bases in between. The CDR3 has 15 residues. CDR3 in amino acids: CASSLAVGGNQPQHF. CDR3 coding DNA: TGTGCCAGCAGCTTGGCCGTCGGGGGCAATCAGCCCCAGCATTTT.

This chain joins TRBV5-8 and TRBJ2-1; the D gene could be TRBD1 or TRBD2 (6 bases each). V was cut by 2 bases and J by 4 bases, with 16 bases left in between. CDR1 SGHTS and CDR2 YDEGEE come from the germline V gene. The CDR3 spans 16 residues. CDR3 sequence (DNA): TGTGCCAGCAGCTTCCCCTCGGGGGCCGGTTACAATGAGCAGTTCTTC. This sequence encodes CASSFPSGAGYNEQFF.

The V call is TRBV28, the J call TRBJ2-7, with 8 bases matching TRBD1. In germline, CDR1 is MDHEN, CDR2 SYDVKM. The CDR3 is 15 residues long. With 3 bases clipped from V and 5 bases from J, the junction kept 9 bases outside the gene matches. The CDR3 region has the DNA TGTGCCAGCAGTTTCTCGCAGGGGGCCCGGAACGAGCAGTACTTC. It yields the protein CASSFSQGARNEQYF.

V usage is TRBV25-1 and J usage is TRBJ1-4; a possible D gene is TRBD1 (5 bases). CDR3 length: 18 residues. Germline loops: CDR1 MGHDK, CDR2 SYGVNS. The V gene lost 0 bases and the J gene lost 5 bases, with 19 bases spanning the gap. This chain's CDR3 is CASSEYKPRGQRNEKLFF. As DNA, the CDR3 is TGTGCCAGCAGTGAATATAAGCCCCGGGGCCAGAGAAATGAAAAACTGTTTTTT.

This rearrangement joins TRBV4-2 to TRBJ1-6; D remains unclear. Trimming removed 6 bases at V and 8 bases at J, with 8 bases between. The CDR3 consists of 12 residues. CDR1 is LGHNA, CDR2 YNFKEQ, per germline. The CDR3 loop reads CASRVWDSPLHF. Written as DNA, the CDR3 is TGTGCCAGCAGGGTATGGGATTCACCCCTCCACTTT.